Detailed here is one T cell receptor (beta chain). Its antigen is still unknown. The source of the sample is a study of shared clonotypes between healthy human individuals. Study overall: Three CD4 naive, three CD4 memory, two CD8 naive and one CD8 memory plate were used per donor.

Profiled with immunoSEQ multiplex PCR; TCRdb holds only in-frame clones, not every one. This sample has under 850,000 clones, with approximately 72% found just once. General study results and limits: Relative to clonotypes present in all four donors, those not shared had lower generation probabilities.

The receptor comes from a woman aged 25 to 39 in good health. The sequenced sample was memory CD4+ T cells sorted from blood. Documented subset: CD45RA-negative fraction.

The CDR3 spells CASRQTRYSTDTQYF. CDR3 bases: TGTGCCAGCAGGCAGACAAGATATAGCACAGATACGCAGTATTTT. The chain links TRBV6-5 to TRBJ2-3; no firm D call. Germline V CDR1 and CDR2: MNHEY, SVGAGI. Trimming left V 6 bases short and J 0 bases short, with 13 bases between. The CDR3 is 15 amino acids.